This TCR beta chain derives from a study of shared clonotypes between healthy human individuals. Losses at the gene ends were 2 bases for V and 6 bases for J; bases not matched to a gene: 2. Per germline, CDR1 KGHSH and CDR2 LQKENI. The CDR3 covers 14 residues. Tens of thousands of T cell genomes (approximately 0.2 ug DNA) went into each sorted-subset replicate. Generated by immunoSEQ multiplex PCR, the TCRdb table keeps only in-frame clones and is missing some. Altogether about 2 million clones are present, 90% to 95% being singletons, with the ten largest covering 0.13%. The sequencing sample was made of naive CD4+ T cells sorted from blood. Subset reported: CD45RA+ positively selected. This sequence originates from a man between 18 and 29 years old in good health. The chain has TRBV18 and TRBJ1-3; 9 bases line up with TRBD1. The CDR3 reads CASSPGQGTNTIYF. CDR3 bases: TGTGCCAGCTCACCAGGACAGGGGACAAACACCATATATTTT. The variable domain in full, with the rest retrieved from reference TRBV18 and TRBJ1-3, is NAGVMQNPRHLVRRRGQEARLRCSPMKGHSHVYWYRQLPEEGLKFMVYLQKENIIDESGMPKERFSAEFPKEGPSILRIQQVVRGDSAAYFCASSPGQGTNTIYFGEGSWLTVV.